The clone carrying this T cell receptor (beta chain) was seen at least ten times. The method was immunoSEQ multiplex PCR; TCRdb's version includes in-frame clones alone and lacks a portion of them. The sample carries about 95,000 clones, around four fifths recorded once. The data are from a study of control samples from healthy donors and cancer patients. Sequenced sample: blood. The origin of this receptor is a young man in good health.

The CDR3: CATSGQWGYEQYF. In nucleotides, the CDR3 is TGTGCCACCTCGGGGCAGTGGGGCTACGAGCAGTACTTC. This chain uses TRBV6-5 with TRBJ2-7; D tentatively fits TRBD1 or TRBD2 (5 bases each). This CDR3 is built from 13 residues. Germline CDR1 MNHEY, CDR2 SVGAGI. Deletions cut 10 bases from V and 3 bases from J, with 16 bases between.